These 27 T cell receptor beta chains were all obtained from the same sample, sequenced in a study of radiotherapy plus CTLA-4 blockade in lung cancer. Measured with immunoSEQ multiplex PCR; TCRdb has only the in-frame clones, and not every one. The data hold about 97,000 clones, with roughly 79% observed a single time. Sequences were derived from peripheral blood, sampled from a patient treated with radiotherapy plus ipilimumab. These receptors were obtained from a human donor with non-small cell lung cancer who had a partial response to radiotherapy plus ipilimumab. Some clones in this sample may be carry-over from other donors' samples.

This sequence joins TRBV11-1 and TRBJ2-2; tentative D call: TRBD2 (5 bases). This CDR3 spans 14 amino acids. The germline V gene has CDR1 SGHAT and CDR2 FQDESV (reference sequence). Deletions cut 5 bases from V and 4 bases from J, with 11 bases between. CDR3 sequence: CASSPTRGTGELFF. CDR3 bases: TGTGCCAGCAGCCCCACCCGGGGCACCGGGGAGCTGTTTTTT. Using reference TRBV11-1 and TRBJ2-2 for the parts outside the CDR3, the full variable domain is EAEVAQSPRYKITEKSQAVAFWCDPISGHATLYWYRQILGQGPELLVQFQDESVVDDSQLPKDRFSAERLKGVDSTLKIQPAELGDSAMYLCASSPTRGTGELFFGEGSRLTVL.

This clone was observed a handful of times. The rearrangement links TRBV27 to TRBJ1-2; tentative D call: TRBD1 (6 bases). The ends were cut back, 5 bases at V and 3 bases at J, with 16 bases in the middle. Germline loops: CDR1 MNHEY, CDR2 SMNVEV (reference sequence). The CDR3 spans 15 residues. The CDR3 region has the DNA TGTGCCAGCAGTCCCGTAGGGACACTCTACTATGGCTACACCTTC. Its translation is CASSPVGTLYYGYTF.

The chain has TRBV18 and TRBJ2-3; D perhaps matches TRBD1 (6 bases). Germline CDR1 KGHSH, CDR2 LQKENI. V was trimmed by 4 bases and J by 3 bases, leaving 14 bases between them. The length of the CDR3 is 15 residues. The CDR3 DNA reads as TGTGCCAGCTCACAGGACAGAAGTCCAACAGATACGCAGTATTTT. As protein: CASSQDRSPTDTQYF.

The rearrangement uses TRBV5-4 and TRBJ1-1; 8 bases line up with TRBD1. CDR1 is SGHNT and CDR2 is YYREEE in the germline V gene (reference sequence). The CDR3 totals 15 residues. V was pared by 3 bases and J by 4 bases, with 8 bases of the junction left unmatched. This CDR3 reads CASSSAYRGSTEAFF. The CDR3 bases are TGTGCCAGCAGCTCGGCGTACAGGGGGTCCACTGAAGCTTTCTTT. Using reference TRBV5-4 and TRBJ1-1 for the parts outside the CDR3, the full variable domain is ETGVTQSPTHLIKTRGQQVTLRCSSQSGHNTVSWYQQALGQGPQFIFQYYREEENGRGNFPPRFSGLQFPNYSSELNVNALELDDSALYLCASSSAYRGSTEAFFGQGTRLTVV.

The chain joins TRBV7-3 to TRBJ2-2; no firm D call. There are 15 residues in the CDR3. The germline CDR1 and CDR2 sequences are SGHTA and FQGTGA. Trimming removed 2 bases from V and 1 base from J, with 8 bases in between. The CDR3 sequence is CASSLVAGNTGELFF. CDR3 DNA sequence: TGTGCCAGCAGCTTAGTGGCAGGGAACACCGGGGAGCTGTTTTTT. Combining the CDR3 with reference TRBV7-3 and TRBJ2-2 gives the whole variable domain GAGVSQTPSNKVTEKGKYVELRCDPISGHTALYWYRQSLGQGPEFLIYFQGTGAADDSGLPNDRFFAVRPEGSVSTLKIQRTERGDSAVYLCASSLVAGNTGELFFGEGSRLTVL.

The V and J genes are TRBV13 and TRBJ1-6; 9 bases map to TRBD1. V shed 2 bases and J 4 bases; nucleotides not matched to a gene: 9. Looked up from germline, CDR1 is PRHDT and CDR2 is FYEKMQ (reference sequence). This CDR3 contains 18 residues. The CDR3 loop reads CASSLSRGQGTYNSPLHF. The CDR3 coding sequence is TGTGCCAGCAGCTTATCGCGGGGACAGGGAACATATAATTCACCCCTCCACTTT.

This chain links TRBV5-1 with TRBJ2-1; perhaps TRBD2 as D (5 bases). The ends were cut back, 0 bases at V and 8 bases at J, with 15 bases in the middle. Germline values: CDR1 SGHRS, CDR2 YFSETQ. The CDR3 length is 15 residues. The CDR3 sequence: CASSLGGGSVDEQFF. The DNA for the CDR3 is TGCGCCAGCAGCTTGGGAGGAGGATCTGTCGATGAGCAGTTCTTC.

The chain recombines TRBV11-2 with TRBJ2-7, with D unresolved. This CDR3 comprises 15 residues. Germline V gene sequence: CDR1 SGHAT, CDR2 FQNNGV. The V and J ends lost 4 bases and 3 bases respectively, with 16 bases between them. CDR3 region: CASSSNQNLNYEQYF. Written as DNA, the CDR3 is TGTGCCAGCAGCTCCAACCAGAATTTAAACTACGAGCAGTACTTC.

The table lists this clone with a few counts. The chain links TRBV28 to TRBJ1-6; 8 nucleotides align to TRBD1. Germline V gene data show CDR1 as MDHEN and CDR2 as SYDVKM. V shed 2 bases, J shed 18 bases, and the junction held 12 bases outside the gene matches. The CDR3 contains 14 residues. The CDR3 DNA reads as TGTGCCAGCAGTTTAGGGGACAGGCAGGCCATGGCCCACTTT. Amino acid sequence: CASSLGDRQAMAHF.

The V and J genes are TRBV5-4 and TRBJ2-3; D call uncertain. Trimming removed 2 bases from V and 5 bases from J, with 12 bases in between. Germline loops: CDR1 SGHNT, CDR2 YYREEE (reference sequence). The CDR3 spans 14 residues. CDR3 DNA: TGTGCCAGCAGCTTTCGAACAGTTAAAGATACGCAGTATTTT. It translates to CASSFRTVKDTQYF.

This clone appeared a single time. This chain uses TRBV7-9 with TRBJ2-2; TRBD1 agrees at 8 bases. Trimming at V came to 5 bases and at J to 2 bases, leaving 7 bases not matched to a gene. CDR1 and CDR2 (germline): SEHNR, FQNEAQ (reference sequence). CDR3 length equals 16 residues. The chain's CDR3 is CASSNYRGANTGELFF. The CDR3, as DNA: TGTGCCAGCAGCAACTACAGGGGGGCTAACACCGGGGAGCTGTTTTTT.

V usage is TRBV7-8 and J usage is TRBJ2-1, with TRBD2 matching 15 bases. The CDR3 has 20 amino acids. The J segment lost 0 bases and the V segment lost 4 bases, leaving 10 bases of the junction unmatched. The germline gives CDR1 SGHVS, CDR2 FQNEAQ. CDR3 in DNA: TGTGCCAGCAGCTCACCCGGGACTAGCGGGAGGCCGAGCTCCTACAATGAGCAGTTCTTC. Encoded protein: CASSSPGTSGRPSSYNEQFF.

The J gene is TRBJ2-7, the V gene TRBV28; tentatively, D is TRBD1 (5 bases). Germline assignment: CDR1 MDHEN and CDR2 SYDVKM. Trimming shortened V by 6 bases and J by 6 bases, and 12 bases separated the two germline ends. The CDR3 is made up of 12 amino acids. CDR3 nucleotide sequence: TGTGCCAGCAGGATGGGGCCCACCGAGCAGTACTTC. Amino acids: CASRMGPTEQYF.

A word on this clone: Mismatch with germline at one junction end may stem from a read error. The J gene is TRBJ2-5, the V gene TRBV7-6; 9 bases agree with TRBD1. The J call is doubtful: the DNA matches TRBJ2-7 better. CDR1 SGHVS and CDR2 FNYEAQ come from the germline V gene. This CDR3 has 14 amino acids. CDR3 amino acids: CASSLVGQGSEQYF. CDR3 nucleotide sequence: TGTGCCAGTAGCTTAGTGGGACAGGGTTCCGAGCAGTACTTC.

The chain employs TRBV6-4 and TRBJ2-3, with 7 bases lining up with TRBD2. The CDR3 spans 15 residues. With V trimmed by 4 bases and J by 0 bases, 4 bases remained unmatched. From germline, CDR1 is MRHNA and CDR2 SNTAGT. CDR3 nucleotides: TGTGCCAGCAGTGGAGGCGGGAGAAGCACAGATACGCAGTATTTT. Encoded protein: CASSGGGRSTDTQYF.

The CDR3 sequence: CASSLRAESSGNTIYF. In DNA, the CDR3 is TGTGCCAGCAGCTTAAGGGCCGAGAGCTCTGGAAACACCATATATTTT. The V and J genes are TRBV7-3 and TRBJ1-3; D remains ambiguous. This CDR3 spans 16 amino acids. V lost 1 base to trimming and J lost 0 bases, with 10 bases between them. Germline V lookup: CDR1 SGHTA, CDR2 FQGTGA.

V usage is TRBV29-1 and J usage is TRBJ1-1; no reliable D call. V lost 3 bases to trimming and J lost 6 bases, with 11 bases between them. The CDR3 is made up of 12 amino acids. CDR1 SQVTM and CDR2 ANQGSEA come from the germline V gene. CDR3 region: CSVDGSRAEAFF. The CDR3 DNA reads as TGCAGCGTTGATGGATCCCGGGCTGAAGCTTTCTTT.

The V and J genes are TRBV7-7 and TRBJ2-5; maybe TRBD2 (6 bases). Deletions cut 10 bases from V and 4 bases from J, with 19 bases between. CDR1 is SSHAT and CDR2 is FNYEAQ in the germline V gene (reference sequence). This CDR3 region has 14 residues. The CDR3 is CATGRGDAVETQYF. For the CDR3, the DNA is TGTGCCACCGGGCGGGGCGATGCAGTAGAGACCCAGTACTTC.

The chain links TRBV27 to TRBJ1-6, with unresolved D. V gave up 0 bases and J gave up 7 bases, with 13 bases separating them. The CDR3 has 16 residues. The V gene's germline CDR1 is MNHEY and CDR2 SMNVEV (reference sequence). Written as DNA, the CDR3 is TGTGCCAGCAGTTTATCTGGTGGAGCCTTAAATTCACCCCTCCACTTT. As protein: CASSLSGGALNSPLHF.

The chain links TRBV18 to TRBJ1-1, with D hard to call. Per germline, CDR1 KGHSH and CDR2 LQKENI. V lost 3 bases to trimming and J lost 1 base, with 12 bases between them. CDR3 size: 15 residues. The CDR3 region has the DNA TGTGCCAGCTCACCTCTCTCAGGAACGAACACTGAAGCTTTCTTT. This gives the protein CASSPLSGTNTEAFF.

The chain is built from TRBV2 and TRBJ2-2; 15 bases are shared with TRBD2. The CDR3 is 18 residues long. CDR1 is SNHLY and CDR2 is FYNNEI in the germline V gene. The trim removed 0 bases at V and 5 bases at J, leaving 4 bases unmatched. CDR3 protein: CASSEAGLAGGWTGELFF. In DNA, the CDR3 is TGTGCCAGCAGTGAAGCGGGACTAGCGGGAGGATGGACCGGGGAGCTGTTTTTT.

The chain links TRBV7-6 to TRBJ2-5; D may be TRBD1 (5 bases). The J call is doubtful: the DNA matches TRBJ2-7 better. Germline V gene sequence: CDR1 SGHVS, CDR2 FNYEAQ. CDR3 length: 15 amino acids. Here the CDR3 reads CASSLAEDSSYEQYF. CDR3 coding DNA: TGTGCCAGCAGCTTAGCGGAAGACAGCTCCTACGAGCAGTACTTC.

The rearrangement links TRBV7-2 to TRBJ2-5, with TRBD1 as a possible D gene (6 bases). Trimming shortened V by 0 bases and J by 5 bases, and 16 bases separated the two germline ends. CDR1 and CDR2 (germline): SGHTA, FQGNSA. The CDR3 covers 16 residues. CDR3 coding DNA: TGTGCCAGCAGCTTAGCTTCGGCCGAGGGGGTGGAGACCCAGTACTTC. It codes for CASSLASAEGVETQYF. Full variable domain (remainder filled in from reference TRBV7-2 and TRBJ2-5): GAGVSQSPSNKVTEKGKDVELRCDPISGHTALYWYRQSLGQGLEFLIYFQGNSAPDKSGLPSDRFSAERTGGSVSTLTIQRTQQEDSAVYLCASSLASAEGVETQYFGPGTRLLVL.

The chain has TRBV2 and TRBJ2-7, with 10 nucleotides matching TRBD1. The J segment lost 5 bases and the V segment lost 4 bases, leaving 5 bases of the junction unmatched. Germline CDR1 and CDR2: SNHLY and FYNNEI. The CDR3 sequence is 14 residues long. This chain's CDR3 is CASSGGQGRDEQYF. The CDR3 nucleotides are TGTGCCAGCAGTGGGGGACAGGGGAGAGACGAGCAGTACTTC.

This chain connects TRBV7-2 to TRBJ2-1, with D perhaps matching TRBD2 (5 bases). V shed 1 base and J shed 8 bases, with 21 bases lying between them. CDR1 is SGHTA, CDR2 FQGNSA, per germline. The CDR3 runs to 17 residues. The CDR3 loop is CASSLGLGIGRWDEQFF. DNA for the CDR3: TGTGCCAGCAGCTTAGGTCTCGGGATCGGCAGGTGGGATGAGCAGTTCTTC.

The chain couples TRBV30 to TRBJ1-4, with 8 bases fitting TRBD1. This CDR3 has 15 residues. J gave up 3 bases and V 3 bases, and 6 bases lay outside the gene matches. CDR1 is GTSNPN, CDR2 SVGIG, per germline (reference sequence). This CDR3 reads CAWSRHRGSNEKLFF. The CDR3 DNA reads TGTGCCTGGAGCCGACACAGGGGGTCTAATGAAAAACTGTTTTTT.

The chain uses TRBV19 and TRBJ2-1; the D is unclear. Trimming left V 3 bases short and J 9 bases short, with 6 bases between. CDR1 is LNHDA and CDR2 is SQIVND in the germline V gene (reference sequence). The CDR3 consists of 11 residues. The CDR3 loop is CASSIGGEQFF. CDR3 DNA sequence: TGTGCCAGTAGTATCGGTGGTGAGCAGTTCTTC.